Below are 20 T cell receptor beta chains sequenced from a single sample in a study of blood T cell repertoires in COVID-19 (dated by TCRdb to the early 2020s). Libraries were constructed by the immunoSEQ multiplex PCR assay. The table comes from immuneACCESS by way of TCRdb, which keeps in-frame sequences with V and J called. Part of the clones is missing from these tables; in studies checked, under half for an unresolved V gene and the rest for unknown reasons. This sample comprises about 290,000 clones, about 90% of them detected only once. Jointly, the top ten make up roughly 10% of the sample. The sequenced sample consisted of peripheral blood. Receptors originate from a woman in her twenties or thirties with COVID-19, enrolled during active disease.

The rearrangement joins TRBV19 to TRBJ2-3; 9 nucleotides line up with TRBD1. Germline trimming cut 8 bases from V and 5 bases from J; bases unmatched to any gene: 11. The germline CDR1 and CDR2 sequences are LNHDA and SQIVND (reference sequence). This CDR3 contains 15 residues. This CDR3 is CASQISGQGLDTQYF. In nucleotides, the CDR3 is TGTGCCAGTCAGATATCGGGACAGGGCCTAGATACGCAGTATTTT.

The chain couples TRBV6-9 to TRBJ1-5, with 10 bases lining up with TRBD1. The V and J ends lost 4 bases and 3 bases, in that order; junction bases with no gene match: 9. Per germline, CDR1 MNHGY and CDR2 SVAAGI. The CDR3 extends over 17 amino acids. In DNA, the CDR3 is TGTGCCAGCAGTTCAGGACAGGGGGTTTCAGTCAATCAGCCCCAGCATTTT. Protein product: CASSSGQGVSVNQPQHF.

This chain uses TRBV27 with TRBJ2-7; 10 bases are shared with TRBD2. The V segment lost 4 bases and the J segment 2 bases; nucleotides outside the gene matches: 5. This CDR3 region has 15 residues. CDR1 is MNHEY, CDR2 SMNVEV, per germline (reference sequence). CDR3 amino acids: CASSYSGGTTYEQYF. The CDR3 DNA sequence: TGTGCCAGCAGTTATAGCGGGGGGACAACCTACGAGCAGTACTTC.

The genes are TRBV7-6 and TRBJ2-1; D may be TRBD1 (5 bases). The V end was cut by 2 bases, the J end by 6 bases, with 14 bases between. The length of the CDR3 is 15 residues. CDR1 and CDR2 (germline): SGHVS, FNYEAQ. The CDR3 DNA reads TGTGCCAGCAGCTTAACGTTCTCAGGGCCCAATGAGCAGTTCTTC. This sequence encodes CASSLTFSGPNEQFF.

The chain couples TRBV29-1 to TRBJ1-2; D is unclear. The CDR3 extends over 11 amino acids. CDR1 and CDR2 from the germline V gene are SQVTM and ANQGSEA. Between the trimmed V and J ends, which lost 7 bases and 7 bases, there was a span of 13 bases. In DNA form, the CDR3 reads TGCAGCGGGATAGGCGGGAGTGGCTACACCTTC. Protein product: CSGIGGSGYTF.

The chain is built from TRBV7-9 and TRBJ2-1; D gene ambiguous. The CDR3 sequence is 12 residues long. The germline V gene encodes CDR1 SEHNR and CDR2 FQNEAQ (reference sequence). V was clipped by 5 bases and J by 7 bases, with 9 bases between them. In nucleotides, the CDR3 is TGTGCCAGCAGCCCGGTTTTGAATGAGCAGTTCTTC. Its translation is CASSPVLNEQFF.

The V gene is TRBV6-5, the J gene TRBJ1-1; D might be TRBD1 (5 bases). The V end lost 7 bases, the J end lost 5 bases, and 14 bases lay between the germline ends. The CDR3 loop spans 13 amino acids. The V gene's germline CDR1 is MNHEY and CDR2 SVGAGI. CDR3 nucleotide sequence: TGTGCCAGCACAGCCAGGGTATGGACTGAAGCTTTCTTT. As protein: CASTARVWTEAFF.

The V call is TRBV28, the J call TRBJ1-1, with 7 nucleotides matching TRBD1. Germline V gene sequence: CDR1 MDHEN, CDR2 SYDVKM. Trimming at V came to 6 bases and at J to 6 bases, leaving 16 bases not matched to a gene. The CDR3 extends over 16 amino acids. CDR3 sequence (DNA): TGTGCCAGCAGCCGGCTAGGGACAGTCTTTAGCGCTGAAGCTTTCTTT. Encoded protein: CASSRLGTVFSAEAFF. The full variable domain, with the rest looked up from reference TRBV28 and TRBJ1-1, is DVKVTQSSRYLVKRTGEKVFLECVQDMDHENMFWYRQDPGLGLRLIYFSYDVKMKEKGDIPEGYSVSREKKERFSLILESASTNQTSMYLCASSRLGTVFSAEAFFGQGTRLTVV.

The rearrangement links TRBV6-5 to TRBJ1-2, with unresolved D. CDR3 length: 16 residues. The germline gives CDR1 MNHEY, CDR2 SVGAGI. Between the trimmed V and J ends, which lost 0 bases and 7 bases, there was a span of 18 bases. This CDR3 is CASSYSSRKSSIGYTF. CDR3 sequence (DNA): TGTGCCAGCAGTTACTCGAGCAGGAAGTCCTCAATTGGCTACACCTTC.

The rearrangement uses TRBV25-1 and TRBJ2-1; 7 bases fit TRBD1. Per the germline V gene, CDR1 is MGHDK and CDR2 is SYGVNS. The CDR3 contains 17 residues. V gave up 3 bases and J gave up 3 bases; unmatched junction bases: 11. The CDR3 coding sequence is TGTGCCAGCAGTGATATTGAGAGGGGGCGCTTCTACAATGAGCAGTTCTTC. Translated: CASSDIERGRFYNEQFF.

The gene calls are TRBV29-1 and TRBJ2-7; D ambiguous. The germline CDR1 and CDR2 sequences are SQVTM and ANQGSEA. Trimming stripped 4 bases from V and 2 bases from J, with 15 bases between. The CDR3 covers 14 residues. The chain's CDR3 is CSVAKAQAPYEQYF. The CDR3 DNA reads as TGCAGCGTTGCAAAGGCGCAGGCGCCCTACGAGCAGTACTTC.

The rearrangement joins TRBV7-9 to TRBJ1-2; TRBD1 matches 8 bases. Looked up from germline, CDR1 is SEHNR and CDR2 is FQNEAQ (reference sequence). The V segment lost 8 bases and the J segment 7 bases; nucleotides outside the gene matches: 12. The CDR3 is made up of 14 amino acids. CDR3 protein: CASCLGTGLSGYTF. The CDR3 bases are TGTGCCAGCTGCCTTGGGACAGGTCTGTCTGGCTACACCTTC.

The rearrangement links TRBV27 to TRBJ2-1, with D perhaps TRBD2 (5 bases). CDR3 length: 14 amino acids. Trimming left V 10 bases short and J 8 bases short, with 21 bases between. The germline gives CDR1 MNHEY, CDR2 SMNVEV (reference sequence). CDR3 coding DNA: TGTGCCACCCGACCCCAATTGAAGGAGGATGAGCAGTTCTTC. This codes for CATRPQLKEDEQFF.

This chain uses TRBV4-1 with TRBJ2-7; D not certain. Germline CDR1 MGHRA, CDR2 YSYEKL. CDR3 size: 13 residues. V was cut by 1 base and J by 4 bases, with 8 bases left in between. For the CDR3, the DNA is TGCGCCAGCAGCCAAGTTCGGCGGTACGAGCAGTACTTC. It yields the protein CASSQVRRYEQYF.

V and J are TRBV4-1 and TRBJ2-5; 11 positions agree with TRBD1. Unmatched junction bases numbered 6, after V lost 4 bases and J lost 5 bases. Germline-derived CDR1 and CDR2 are MGHRA and YSYEKL. This CDR3 has 15 amino acids. Here the CDR3 DNA reads TGCGCCAGCAGCCTCCGGACAGGGGGCGTGGAGACCCAGTACTTC. This encodes CASSLRTGGVETQYF.

The V call is TRBV10-2, the J call TRBJ2-7; perhaps TRBD2 as D (6 bases). V was clipped by 9 bases and J by 9 bases, with 18 bases between them. This CDR3 spans 12 amino acids. CDR1 and CDR2 (germline): WSHSY, SAAADI. CDR3 sequence reads: CASHTSLSGQYF. The CDR3 DNA sequence: TGCGCCAGTCATACTAGCCTTTCGGGGCAGTACTTC.

The chain couples TRBV27 to TRBJ1-6; no reliable D call. This CDR3 is 17 amino acids long. The germline V gene encodes CDR1 MNHEY and CDR2 SMNVEV (reference sequence). The V gene lost 4 bases and the J gene lost 7 bases, with 20 bases spanning the gap. CDR3 sequence (DNA): TGTGCCAGCAGTTCACCCCTCCGAGAGGGCCGAAATTCACCCCTCCACTTT. This codes for CASSSPLREGRNSPLHF.

The chain links TRBV4-1 to TRBJ2-7; unclear D gene. The V end was cut by 0 bases, the J end by 3 bases, with 12 bases between. Germline lookup yields CDR1 MGHRA and CDR2 YSYEKL. The CDR3 runs to 15 residues. DNA for the CDR3: TGCGCCAGCAGCCAAGATCCAACAGCAGTCTACGAGCAGTACTTC. It encodes CASSQDPTAVYEQYF.

This clone was found once. This chain joins TRBV7-9 and TRBJ2-5; D gene ambiguous. The V and J ends lost 2 bases and 2 bases respectively, with 6 bases between them. Germline V lookup: CDR1 SEHNR, CDR2 FQNEAQ (reference sequence). The CDR3 consists of 13 residues. The chain's CDR3 is CASSLSLQETQYF. The CDR3 region has the DNA TGTGCCAGCAGCTTATCCTTACAAGAGACCCAGTACTTC.

The chain employs TRBV4-2 and TRBJ2-7; D possibly corresponds to TRBD1 (6 bases). The CDR3 extends over 17 amino acids. V lost 3 bases and J lost 0, with 18 bases in between. Per germline, CDR1 LGHNA and CDR2 YNFKEQ. The chain's CDR3 is CASSQPGRTESSYEQYF. For the CDR3, the DNA is TGTGCCAGCAGCCAGCCCGGCCGGACAGAAAGCTCCTACGAGCAGTACTTC.